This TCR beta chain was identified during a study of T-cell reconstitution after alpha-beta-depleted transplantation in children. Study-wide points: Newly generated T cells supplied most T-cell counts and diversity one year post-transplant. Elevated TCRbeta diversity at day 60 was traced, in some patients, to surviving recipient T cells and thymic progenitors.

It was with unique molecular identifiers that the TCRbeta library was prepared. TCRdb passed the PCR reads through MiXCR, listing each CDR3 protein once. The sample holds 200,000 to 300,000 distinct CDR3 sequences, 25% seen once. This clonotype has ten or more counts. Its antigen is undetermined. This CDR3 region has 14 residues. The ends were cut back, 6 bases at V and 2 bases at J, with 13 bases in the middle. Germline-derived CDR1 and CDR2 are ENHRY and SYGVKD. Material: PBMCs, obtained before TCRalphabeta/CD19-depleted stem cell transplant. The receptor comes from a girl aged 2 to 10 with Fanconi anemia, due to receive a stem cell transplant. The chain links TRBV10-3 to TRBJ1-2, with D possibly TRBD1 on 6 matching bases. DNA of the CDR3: TGTGCCATCAGCAGCCCCACAGGGAACTATGGCTACACCTTC. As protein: CAISSPTGNYGYTF.